These 11 T cell receptor beta chains originate from one sample sequenced in a study of T cell responses to AZD1222 COVID-19 vaccine. Sequencing was performed with immunoSEQ multiplex PCR; in TCRdb, only in-frame clones are kept and a portion is missing. The sample lists some 250,000 clones, approximately 94% seen once, with 0.55% in the top ten. The sample was peripheral blood, taken 28 days after the second AZD1222 dose. The source of these receptors is an adult who received the AZD1222 COVID-19 vaccine.

V usage is TRBV2 and J usage is TRBJ1-6; unclear D gene. The ends were cut back, 7 bases at V and 8 bases at J, with 9 bases in the middle. CDR1 is SNHLY and CDR2 is FYNNEI in the germline V gene. This CDR3 region has 12 residues. Written as DNA, the CDR3 is TGTGCCAGCACCGACGGGGATTCACCCCTCCACTTT. Translating it yields CASTDGDSPLHF.

This rearrangement joins TRBV7-9 to TRBJ2-7; 13 bases are a match to TRBD2. With 6 bases clipped from V and 5 bases from J, the junction kept 7 bases outside the gene matches. The CDR3 runs to 15 residues. CDR1 and CDR2 (germline): SEHNR, FQNEAQ (reference sequence). CDR3 residues: CASRPTSGRAHEQYF. In DNA form, the CDR3 reads TGTGCCAGCAGGCCTACTAGCGGGAGGGCCCACGAGCAGTACTTC.

The chain has TRBV28 and TRBJ1-1, with D uncertain. Trimming pared 3 bases from V and 2 bases from J, leaving 7 bases between. Germline CDR1 reads MDHEN; CDR2 reads SYDVKM. The CDR3 extends over 13 amino acids. CDR3 nucleotide sequence: TGTGCCAGCAGTTTCGAGGGCAACACTGAAGCTTTCTTT. Translation: CASSFEGNTEAFF.

The chain couples TRBV7-3 to TRBJ2-7; TRBD1 or TRBD2 may be the D gene (6 bases each). Trimming cost V 4 bases and J 6 bases, with 13 bases left between them. Per the germline V gene, CDR1 is SGHTA and CDR2 is FQGTGA. The CDR3 is 13 residues long. The CDR3 region is CASSSFRGGEQYF. CDR3 nucleotides: TGTGCCAGCAGCTCCTTCAGGGGAGGCGAGCAGTACTTC.

V is TRBV7-2 and J is TRBJ2-1; weak D call: TRBD2 (5 bases). This CDR3 is 14 amino acids long. Germline loops: CDR1 SGHTA, CDR2 FQGNSA. V was shortened by 6 bases and J by 3 bases, with 12 bases between the two germline ends. This CDR3 reads CASSNRGLYNEQFF. CDR3 DNA: TGTGCCAGCAGTAACCGAGGGCTCTACAATGAGCAGTTCTTC.

A single count supports this clone. The J gene is TRBJ2-7, the V gene TRBV7-2; 8 nucleotides agree with TRBD2. CDR3 length equals 16 residues. CDR1 SGHTA and CDR2 FQGNSA come from the germline V gene. With 7 bases clipped from V and 6 bases from J, the junction kept 17 bases outside the gene matches. The CDR3 sequence is CASTLRSFSGSAEQYF. CDR3 nucleotide sequence: TGTGCCAGCACCCTAAGGAGTTTCAGCGGGAGTGCCGAGCAGTACTTC.

This clone was observed a few times. The rearrangement joins TRBV19 to TRBJ2-1; maybe TRBD2 (6 bases). Looked up from germline, CDR1 is LNHDA and CDR2 is SQIVND (reference sequence). The CDR3 is made up of 13 amino acids. Trimming took off 1 base at V and 11 bases at J, with 12 bases between the two ends. The CDR3 bases are TGTGCCAGTAGTATAGCGGCAGGACTAAAGCAGTTCTTC. This gives the protein CASSIAAGLKQFF.

The rearrangement links TRBV29-1 to TRBJ1-1; unclear D gene. The CDR3 is 17 amino acids. Germline CDR1 and CDR2: SQVTM and ANQGSEA. V shed 3 bases and J shed 0 bases, with 20 bases lying between them. The CDR3 DNA is TGCAGCGTTGAGGGGTTTAAGGGAGAACTGTTGAACACTGAAGCTTTCTTT. As protein: CSVEGFKGELLNTEAFF.

The chain uses TRBV2 and TRBJ2-7, with D perhaps TRBD2 (6 bases). Germline values: CDR1 SNHLY, CDR2 FYNNEI. V was shortened by 6 bases and J by 6 bases, with 12 bases between the two germline ends. The CDR3 runs to 12 residues. CDR3 bases: TGTGCCAGCAGCCTCGCGGGGCCCGAGCAGTACTTC. Encoded protein: CASSLAGPEQYF.

For the CDR3, the DNA is TGTGCCAGCAGCTTCCTCGGGGGTAACACTGAAGCTTTCTTT. Translated: CASSFLGGNTEAFF. The V and J genes are TRBV13 and TRBJ1-1; possibly TRBD1 for D (5 bases). This CDR3 contains 14 residues. The V gene lost 3 bases and the J gene lost 2 bases, with 10 bases spanning the gap. Germline V gene sequence: CDR1 PRHDT, CDR2 FYEKMQ (reference sequence).

The rearrangement links TRBV5-3 to TRBJ2-2; 7 bases fit TRBD1. TRBV5-3 is classed as an ORF, of uncertain function. V lost 3 bases to trimming and J lost 3 bases; unmatched junction nucleotides: 5. The CDR3 length is 15 residues. For the CDR3, the DNA is TGTGCCAGAAGCTCCAGTCAGGGGGACACCGGGGAGCTGTTTTTT. It is translated as CARSSSQGDTGELFF.